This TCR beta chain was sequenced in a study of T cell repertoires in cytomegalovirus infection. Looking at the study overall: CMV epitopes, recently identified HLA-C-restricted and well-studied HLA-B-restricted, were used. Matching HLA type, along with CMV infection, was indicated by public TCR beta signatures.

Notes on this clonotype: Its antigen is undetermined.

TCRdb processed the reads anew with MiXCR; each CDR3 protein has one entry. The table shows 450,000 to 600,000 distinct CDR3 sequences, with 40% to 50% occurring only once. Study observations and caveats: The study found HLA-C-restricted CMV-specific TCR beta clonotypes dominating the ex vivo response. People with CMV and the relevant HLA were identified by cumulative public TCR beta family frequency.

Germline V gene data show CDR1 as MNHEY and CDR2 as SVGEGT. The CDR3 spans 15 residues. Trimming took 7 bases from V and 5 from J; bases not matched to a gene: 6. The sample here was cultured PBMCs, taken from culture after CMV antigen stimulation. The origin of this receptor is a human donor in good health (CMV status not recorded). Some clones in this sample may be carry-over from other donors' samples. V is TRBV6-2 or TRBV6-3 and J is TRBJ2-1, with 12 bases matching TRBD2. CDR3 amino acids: CASTHWTSGNNEQFF. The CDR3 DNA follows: TGTGCCAGCACCCACTGGACTAGCGGGAACAATGAGCAGTTCTTC.